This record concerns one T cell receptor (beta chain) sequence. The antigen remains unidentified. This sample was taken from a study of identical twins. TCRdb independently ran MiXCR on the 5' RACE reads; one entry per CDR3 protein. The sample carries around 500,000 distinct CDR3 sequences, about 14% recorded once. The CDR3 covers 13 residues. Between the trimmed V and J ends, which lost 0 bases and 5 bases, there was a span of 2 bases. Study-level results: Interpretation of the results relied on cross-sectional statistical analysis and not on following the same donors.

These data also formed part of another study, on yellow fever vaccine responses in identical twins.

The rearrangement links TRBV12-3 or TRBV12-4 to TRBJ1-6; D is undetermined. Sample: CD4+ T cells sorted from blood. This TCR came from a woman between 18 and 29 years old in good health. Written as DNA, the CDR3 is TGTGCCAGCAGTTTAGCCGATAATTCACCCCTCCACTTT. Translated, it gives CASSLADNSPLHF.